This T cell receptor beta chain emerged from a study of technical replicates of blood from a few donors (dated by TCRdb to 2015 to 2018). The receptor library was made with the immunoSEQ multiplex PCR assay. Sourced from immuneACCESS, this table was stored by TCRdb with only in-frame sequences that have V and J called. A share of the clones is absent; for the studies checked, an unresolved V gene accounts for under half, and the remainder has no known explanation. The sample has about 82,000 clones on record, roughly 95% of them singletons. The ten largest clones capture 0.37% of the sample. In the germline V gene, CDR1 corresponds to MNHEY and CDR2 to SVGAGI. There are 14 amino acids in the CDR3, from cysteine to phenylalanine inclusive. Only the CDR3 DNA stays, 42 bases, in frame from base 1. Cut back by 0 bases and 5 bases, the V and J ends lie 7 bases apart. On this clone: It lacks a known antigen. Per-nucleotide qualities are absent, and no much larger clonotype sits a single base away.

The rearranged chain carries TRBV6-5 and TRBJ1-4; TRBD1 is perhaps the D gene, given 5 matching bases. Sample: T cells isolated from PBMCs. This clonotype originated in a human donor in good health. The nucleotide sequence reads TGTGCCAGCAGTTACTCGTACAGGAATGAAAAACTGTTTTTT. The encoded protein is CASSYSYRNEKLFF.